These 12 T cell receptor beta chains were sequenced from one sample in a study of T cell responses to AZD1222 COVID-19 vaccine. The data were produced by immunoSEQ multiplex PCR, yet TCRdb's version contains in-frame clones alone and is incomplete. The top ten clones hold 4.5% of a sample with 75,000 to 95,000 clones, 85% of them seen once. The specimen comprised peripheral blood, sampled 28 days after the second AZD1222 dose. The receptor source for this set is an adult who received the AZD1222 COVID-19 vaccine.

The chain joins TRBV7-3 to TRBJ2-1, with TRBD1 matching over 7 bases. There are 15 residues in the CDR3. V was clipped by 2 bases and J by 6 bases; unmatched bases: 7. Germline V CDR1 and CDR2: SGHTA, FQGTGA. Here the CDR3 reads CASSLRVNRGNEQFF. CDR3 DNA sequence: TGTGCCAGCAGCTTACGAGTTAACAGGGGCAATGAGCAGTTCTTC.

This clone has only a few counts. J is TRBJ2-6 and V is TRBV18; unclear D gene. V was shortened by 3 bases and J by 2 bases, with 11 bases between the two germline ends. Germline V gene data show CDR1 as KGHSH and CDR2 as LQKENI. The CDR3 is 16 amino acids. Here the CDR3 reads CASSPFSEAGANVLTF. The DNA of the CDR3 is TGTGCCAGCTCACCTTTTTCAGAGGCTGGGGCCAACGTCCTGACTTTC.

The chain employs TRBV7-2 and TRBJ1-2; tentatively, D is TRBD1 (6 bases). Trimming took off 3 bases at V and 3 bases at J, with 17 bases between the two ends. The length of the CDR3 is 16 residues. Germline assignment: CDR1 SGHTA and CDR2 FQGNSA. The CDR3 spells CASSLSQGRMDYGYTF. For the CDR3, the DNA is TGTGCCAGCAGCTTGAGTCAGGGGCGAATGGACTATGGCTACACCTTC.

V and J are TRBV5-6 and TRBJ1-5; D possibly corresponds to TRBD1 (6 bases). CDR3 length: 17 amino acids. Germline V gene lookup returns CDR1 SGHDT and CDR2 YYEEEE. V lost 4 bases to trimming and J lost 0 bases, with 17 bases between them. The CDR3: CASSLTRGVYSNQPQHF. The CDR3 bases are TGTGCCAGCAGCCTAACAAGGGGGGTCTATAGCAATCAGCCCCAGCATTTT.

In this sample, this clone turned up once. An end of the junction does not agree with germline; a read error may underlie this. CDR3 DNA: TGTGCCAGCAGTCAAGACAGGGCAAACTATGGCTACACCTTC. Amino acid sequence: CASSQDRANYGYTF. The chain has TRBV3-1 (or the pseudogene TRBV3-2) and TRBJ1-2; 7 nucleotides align to TRBD1. There are 14 residues in the CDR3. Germline V gene data show CDR1 as LGHDT and CDR2 as YNNKEL (reference sequence).

The chain has TRBV10-3 and TRBJ2-1, with 9 bases fitting TRBD2. Germline assignment: CDR1 ENHRY and CDR2 SYGVKD. The CDR3 has 16 amino acids. V was clipped by 2 bases and J by 2 bases; unmatched bases: 4. The CDR3 loop reads CAISEPSGETYNEQFF. The CDR3 coding sequence is TGTGCCATCAGTGAGCCTAGCGGGGAGACCTACAATGAGCAGTTCTTC.

This chain links TRBV7-9 with TRBJ1-2; 8 nucleotides agree with TRBD1. CDR3 size: 16 residues. Germline CDR1 reads SEHNR; CDR2 reads FQNEAQ (reference sequence). V lost 0 bases and J lost 6; bases outside the gene matches: 9. The CDR3 here is CASSLALDRGVDGYTF. CDR3 sequence (DNA): TGTGCCAGCAGCTTAGCCCTTGACAGGGGCGTTGATGGCTACACCTTC.

The chain is built from TRBV27 and TRBJ2-2, with D unresolved. Germline V lookup: CDR1 MNHEY, CDR2 SMNVEV (reference sequence). Trimming took off 5 bases at V and 3 bases at J, with 13 bases between the two ends. CDR3 length equals 15 residues. The CDR3 region has the DNA TGTGCCAGCAGTCCAGACCCCCAGGACACCGGGGAGCTGTTTTTT. Protein: CASSPDPQDTGELFF.

The chain employs TRBV18 and TRBJ2-5, with D maybe TRBD2 (6 bases). This CDR3 is built from 18 residues. The V end lost 3 bases, the J end lost 5 bases, and 25 bases lay between the germline ends. Germline V gene lookup returns CDR1 KGHSH and CDR2 LQKENI. CDR3 in amino acids: CASSPTGGQGNLLETQYF. DNA of the CDR3: TGTGCCAGCTCACCGACCGGAGGGCAGGGTAACCTGCTGGAGACCCAGTACTTC. The variable domain in full, completed from reference TRBV18 and TRBJ2-5, reads NAGVMQNPRHLVRRRGQEARLRCSPMKGHSHVYWYRQLPEEGLKFMVYLQKENIIDESGMPKERFSAEFPKEGPSILRIQQVVRGDSAAYFCASSPTGGQGNLLETQYFGPGTRLLVL.

This clone was found a few times. The V and J genes are TRBV23-1 and TRBJ2-1; TRBD2 matches 9 bases. TRBV23-1 is noted as an ORF with a role that remains uncertain. The CDR3 is 15 residues long. V lost 3 bases, J lost 3 bases, and 3 bases stayed unmatched. CDR3 DNA sequence: TGCGCCAGCAGTCATGGACTAGCGAACTACAATGAGCAGTTCTTC. It specifies CASSHGLANYNEQFF.

The chain combines TRBV6-2 or TRBV6-3 with TRBJ2-7; TRBD2 matches 9 bases. V dropped 6 bases and J dropped 0; count of bases not matched to a gene: 6. CDR3 length: 15 amino acids. Germline CDR1 reads MNHEY; CDR2 reads SVGEGT. For the CDR3, the DNA is TGTGCCAGCAGCCGTACTAGCGGGTTCTCCTACGAGCAGTACTTC. It is translated as CASSRTSGFSYEQYF.

V usage is TRBV7-8 and J usage is TRBJ2-3, with D perhaps given as TRBD1 or TRBD2 (5 bases each). CDR3 size: 12 residues. In germline, CDR1 is SGHVS, CDR2 FQNEAQ. With 5 bases removed from V and 6 bases from J, the gap between germline ends came to 9 bases. CDR3 in DNA: TGTGCCAGCAGCCTCGGGGCGGATACGCAGTATTTT. Protein product: CASSLGADTQYF.